These 11 T cell receptor beta chains share one sample of origin, sequenced in a study of regulatory T cells in long-lasting Graves disease (dated by TCRdb to the early 2020s). The intended sense of this specimen's time point label: newly diagnosed GD, antithyroid drugs for less than 3 months. RNA was extracted from PBMCs in TRIzol for both TCR sequencing and RNA sequencing. The method was multiplex PCR. TCRdb shows the sequencer as Illumina HiSeq 4000. To build TCR beta libraries, CDR3 regions were amplified by Arm-PCR using iRepertoire HTBI primers. TCRdb handled the public reads itself, with Q25 trimming in fastp and clone calling in MiXCR, and kept productive beta chains. Rows with one shared CDR3 protein collapse into an entry with the most common genes and DNA. The sample records approximately 230,000 distinct CDR3 sequences, about 16% of which are singletons. The top ten hold over 20% of the sample.

The sequencing here drew on peripheral blood mononuclear cells (PBMCs), taken at new diagnosis, from a patient treated with antithyroid drugs. These receptors were collected from a female donor with Graves disease.

This clonotype was observed a few times. The rearrangement links TRBV20-1 to TRBJ2-2; D ambiguous. V lost 1 base to trimming and J lost 2 bases, with 11 bases between them. This CDR3 contains 15 residues. CDR1 and CDR2 (germline): DFQATT, SNEGSKA (reference sequence). CDR3 DNA sequence: TGCAGTGCTAGAGCTCCCGTCGACAACACCGGGGAGCTGTTTTTT. It translates to CSARAPVDNTGELFF.

The V call is TRBV27, the J call TRBJ2-3, with D maybe TRBD2 (6 bases). The CDR3 consists of 13 residues. Germline V gene data show CDR1 as MNHEY and CDR2 as SMNVEV (reference sequence). The V end was cut by 8 bases, the J end by 2 bases, with 11 bases between. The CDR3 here is CASSAGTTDTQYF. CDR3 sequence (DNA): TGTGCCAGCTCGGCGGGGACCACAGATACGCAGTATTTT.

CDR3 sequence reads: CASSRRRQGEGNTEAFF. Written as DNA, the CDR3 is TGTGCCAGCAGCCGCAGACGTCAAGGGGAGGGGAACACTGAAGCTTTCTTT. The chain has TRBV7-2 and TRBJ1-1, with D possibly matching TRBD1 (5 bases). Germline V gives CDR1 SGHTA, CDR2 FQGNSA. Trimming pared 5 bases from V and 1 base from J, leaving 20 bases between. The CDR3 has 17 residues.

The table lists this clonotype with many counts. This chain joins TRBV7-2 and TRBJ2-3; 7 bases fit TRBD2. Germline CDR1 reads SGHTA; CDR2 reads FQGNSA. Germline trimming cut 4 bases from V and 1 base from J; bases unmatched to any gene: 8. The CDR3 has 16 amino acids. The CDR3 protein is CASSSQRDGGTDTQYF. The CDR3 DNA follows: TGTGCCAGCAGCTCCCAGCGGGACGGAGGCACAGATACGCAGTATTTT. The variable domain in full, completed from reference TRBV7-2 and TRBJ2-3, reads GAGVSQSPSNKVTEKGKDVELRCDPISGHTALYWYRQSLGQGLEFLIYFQGNSAPDKSGLPSDRFSAERTGGSVSTLTIQRTQQEDSAVYLCASSSQRDGGTDTQYFGPGTRLTVL.

The sample holds many counts of this clonotype. The J gene is TRBJ1-1, the V gene TRBV7-2; a weak D match, TRBD1 (5 bases). Germline V gene data show CDR1 as SGHTA and CDR2 as FQGNSA. V was trimmed by 1 base and J by 5 bases, leaving 11 bases between them. There are 14 residues in the CDR3. CDR3 in DNA: TGTGCCAGCAGCTTAGGAGGGGTGCGTACTGAAGCTTTCTTT. Its translation: CASSLGGVRTEAFF.

In its sample, this clonotype was seen many times. The chain combines TRBV3-1 with TRBJ1-4, with D perhaps matching TRBD1 (5 bases). In germline, CDR1 is LGHDT, CDR2 YNNKEL (reference sequence). V gave up 1 base and J gave up 8 bases, with 11 bases separating them. CDR3 length equals 14 residues. In DNA form, the CDR3 reads TGTGCCAGCAGCCAAGTGATAGGGACGGAAAAACTGTTTTTT. The encoded protein is CASSQVIGTEKLFF.

This clonotype occurred a few times. The chain recombines TRBV9 with TRBJ2-1, with 9 bases that match TRBD1. Germline CDR1 and CDR2: SGDLS and YYNGEE. J lost 6 bases, V lost 7 bases, and 11 bases had no gene match. This CDR3 region has 15 residues. CDR3 sequence (DNA): TGTGCCAGCGCGCTAGGACAGGGGCGAGTCAATGAGCAGTTCTTC. Protein product: CASALGQGRVNEQFF.

This clonotype was counted at least ten times. This sequence joins TRBV7-9 and TRBJ2-7; the match to TRBD1 covers 9 bases. Germline V gene data show CDR1 as SEHNR and CDR2 as FQNEAQ (reference sequence). The CDR3 has 16 residues. V lost 0 bases to trimming and J lost 1 base; unmatched junction nucleotides: 4. The CDR3 spells CASSLATGGPSYEQYF. In DNA, the CDR3 is TGTGCCAGCAGCTTAGCGACAGGGGGACCATCCTACGAGCAGTACTTC.

This clonotype was detected many times. The chain recombines TRBV20-1 with TRBJ1-5, with D possibly TRBD1 on 5 matching bases. Trimming shortened V by 3 bases and J by 4 bases, and 7 bases separated the two germline ends. Germline CDR1 reads DFQATT; CDR2 reads SNEGSKA (reference sequence). The CDR3 contains 12 residues. CDR3 amino acids: CSARDNNQPQHF. CDR3 bases: TGCAGTGCTAGGGACAATAATCAGCCCCAGCATTTT.

Turning to this clonotype: A single base separates this from a much larger clone, so it may be a read error. The CDR3 sequence is CAGSELRPSPQHF. The DNA of the CDR3 is TGTGCCGGCAGTGAACTCCGCCCGAGCCCCCAGCATTTT. The V gene is TRBV2, the J gene TRBJ1-5; D is ambiguous. The CDR3 covers 13 residues. CDR1 and CDR2 (germline): SNHLY, FYNNEI.

Of note for this clonotype: A far bigger clonotype differs at one base, so this is likely a read error. This sequence joins TRBV11-2 and TRBJ2-7; TRBD1 might be the D (6 bases). The CDR3 loop spans 16 amino acids. Trimming cost V 5 bases and J 7 bases, with 24 bases left between them. Germline V gene data show CDR1 as SGHAT and CDR2 as FQNNGV. Here the CDR3 reads CASSLRRDTGRDEQYF. The CDR3 DNA reads as TGTGCCAGCAGCCTGCGCCGGGACACCGGACGGGATGAGCAGTACTTC. Looking up the rest from reference TRBV11-2 and TRBJ2-7 gives the full variable domain: EAGVAQSPRYKIIEKRQSVAFWCNPISGHATLYWYQQILGQGPKLLIQFQNNGVVDDSQLPKDRFSAERLKGVDSTLKIQPAKLEDSAVYLCASSLRRDTGRDEQYFGPGTRLTVT.